These 7 T cell receptor beta chains came from one sample sequenced in a study of T cell repertoires in ileal Crohn's disease. Time point: neoterminal ileum biopsy at postoperative endoscopy, about 6 months after surgery. Clones were read by immunoSEQ multiplex PCR, and TCRdb kept only the in-frame ones, dropping some. The profile shows about 9,400 clones, around 80% of them singletons. Sequencing was done on a sample of ileal tissue. These receptors were obtained from an adult with Crohn's disease.

The chain carries TRBV7-2 and TRBJ2-1; weak D call: TRBD1 (6 bases). The CDR3 is 14 residues long. Trimming removed 5 bases at V and 8 bases at J, with 16 bases between. The germline V gene encodes CDR1 SGHTA and CDR2 FQGNSA. CDR3 loop: CASSQNPGADEQFF. In DNA form, the CDR3 reads TGTGCCAGCAGCCAGAACCCAGGGGCTGATGAGCAGTTCTTC. Combining the CDR3 with reference TRBV7-2 and TRBJ2-1 gives the whole variable domain GAGVSQSPSNKVTEKGKDVELRCDPISGHTALYWYRQSLGQGLEFLIYFQGNSAPDKSGLPSDRFSAERTGGSVSTLTIQRTQQEDSAVYLCASSQNPGADEQFFGPGTRLTVL.

There are a few counts of this clone. The chain combines TRBV7-2 with TRBJ2-6, with D uncertain. The CDR3 covers 17 residues. Per the germline V gene, CDR1 is SGHTA and CDR2 is FQGNSA. The V end lost 5 bases, the J end lost 0 bases, and 14 bases lay between the germline ends. The chain's CDR3 is CASSPGSLRSGANVLTF. CDR3 DNA: TGTGCCAGCAGCCCAGGATCCTTGCGCTCTGGGGCCAACGTCCTGACTTTC.

In this sample, this clone turned up a few times. V usage is TRBV7-3 and J usage is TRBJ2-7; 9 nucleotides line up with TRBD2. The trim removed 2 bases at V and 6 bases at J, leaving 8 bases unmatched. The CDR3 sequence is 15 residues long. Germline CDR1 and CDR2: SGHTA and FQGTGA. CDR3 coding DNA: TGTGCCAGCAGCTTAGGGATAGCGGGGGTGGGCGAGCAGTACTTC. Protein product: CASSLGIAGVGEQYF.

This chain links TRBV6-5 with TRBJ2-7; 8 bases agree with TRBD1. The trim removed 6 bases at V and 5 bases at J, leaving 9 bases unmatched. This CDR3 is 14 amino acids long. Looked up from germline, CDR1 is MNHEY and CDR2 is SVGAGI. In DNA form, the CDR3 reads TGTGCCAGCAGACCCCTCACAGGGGGTCACGAGCAGTACTTC. Translated, it gives CASRPLTGGHEQYF.

This chain joins TRBV7-8 and TRBJ1-5; 9 positions agree with TRBD1. V dropped 5 bases and J dropped 1; count of bases not matched to a gene: 3. The CDR3 spans 15 residues. CDR1 and CDR2 (germline): SGHVS, FQNEAQ. The CDR3 nucleotides read TGTGCCAGCAGCCGGGACAGGGCGAGCAATCAGCCCCAGCATTTT. Translation gives CASSRDRASNQPQHF.

V is TRBV4-3 and J is TRBJ1-3; 10 bases are shared with TRBD1. This CDR3 is 16 amino acids long. Germline CDR1 is LGHNA and CDR2 is YSLEER. The junction had 9 bases not matched to a gene; V was cut back by 3 bases and J by 7 bases. DNA for the CDR3: TGCGCCAGCAGCCAGCATAGACAGGGGGCGTTTAACACCATATATTTT. It specifies CASSQHRQGAFNTIYF.

This clone has a handful of counts. The chain has TRBV29-1 and TRBJ2-1; a weak D match, TRBD1 (7 bases). The CDR3 spans 15 residues. Germline CDR1 SQVTM, CDR2 ANQGSEA. V lost 5 bases and J lost 3, with 17 bases in between. CDR3: CSVIGGGFGYNEQFF. As DNA, the CDR3 is TGCAGCGTTATCGGAGGGGGCTTTGGCTACAATGAGCAGTTCTTC.